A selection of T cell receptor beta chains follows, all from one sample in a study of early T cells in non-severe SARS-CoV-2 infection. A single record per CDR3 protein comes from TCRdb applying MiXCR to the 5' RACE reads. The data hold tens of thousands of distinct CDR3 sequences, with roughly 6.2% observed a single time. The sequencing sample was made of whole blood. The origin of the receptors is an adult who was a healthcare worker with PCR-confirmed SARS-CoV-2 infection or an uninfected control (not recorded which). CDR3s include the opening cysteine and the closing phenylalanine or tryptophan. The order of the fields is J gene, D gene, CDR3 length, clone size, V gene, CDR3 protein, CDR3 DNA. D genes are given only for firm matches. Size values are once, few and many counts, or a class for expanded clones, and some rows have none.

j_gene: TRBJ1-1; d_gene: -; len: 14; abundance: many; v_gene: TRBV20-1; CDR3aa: CSARPGTSNTEAFF; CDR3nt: TGCAGTGCTAGACCGGGCACATCGAACACTGAAGCTTTCTTT
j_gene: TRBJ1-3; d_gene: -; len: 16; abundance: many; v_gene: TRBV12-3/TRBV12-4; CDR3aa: CASSFSYGTSGNTIYF; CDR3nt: TGTGCCAGCAGTTTTTCGTATGGGACATCTGGAAACACCATATATTTT
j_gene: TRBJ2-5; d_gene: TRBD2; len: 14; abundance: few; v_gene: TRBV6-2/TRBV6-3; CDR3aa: CASTQRGWIETQYF; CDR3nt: TGTGCCAGCACCCAGCGGGGTTGGATCGAGACCCAGTACTTC
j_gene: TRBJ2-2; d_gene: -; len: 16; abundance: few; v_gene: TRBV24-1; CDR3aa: CATSTGLRRGTGELFF; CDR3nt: TGTGCCACCAGCACAGGGTTACGTCGAGGCACCGGGGAGCTGTTTTTT
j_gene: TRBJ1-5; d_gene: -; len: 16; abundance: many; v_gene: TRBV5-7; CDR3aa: CASSFQATGGNQPQHF; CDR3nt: TGTGCCAGCAGCTTTCAAGCCACGGGTGGCAATCAGCCCCAGCATTTT
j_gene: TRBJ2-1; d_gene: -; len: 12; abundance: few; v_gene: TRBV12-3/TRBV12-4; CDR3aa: CASSRQYNEQFF; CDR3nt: TGTGCCAGCAGCCGACAGTACAATGAGCAGTTCTTC
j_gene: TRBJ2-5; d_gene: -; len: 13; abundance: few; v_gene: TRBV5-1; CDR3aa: CASSLAEGETQYF; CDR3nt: TGCGCCAGCAGCTTGGCGGAGGGGGAGACCCAGTACTTC
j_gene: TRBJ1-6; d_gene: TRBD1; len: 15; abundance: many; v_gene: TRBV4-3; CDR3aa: CASTHSGTGNSPLHF; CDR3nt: TGCGCCAGCACCCACTCCGGGACAGGGAATTCACCCCTCCACTTT
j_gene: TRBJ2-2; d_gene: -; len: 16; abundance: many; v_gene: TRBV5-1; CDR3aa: CASSLDRGANTGELFF; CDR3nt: TGCGCCAGCAGCTTGGATCGGGGCGCGAACACCGGGGAGCTGTTTTTT
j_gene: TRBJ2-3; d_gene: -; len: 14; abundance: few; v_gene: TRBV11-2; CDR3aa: CASSSRRATDTQYF; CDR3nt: TGTGCCAGCAGCTCCCGCCGGGCTACAGATACGCAGTATTTT
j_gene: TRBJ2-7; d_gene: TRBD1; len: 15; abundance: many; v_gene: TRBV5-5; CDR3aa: CASSSGQGNSYEQYF; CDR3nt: TGTGCCAGCAGCTCCGGACAGGGAAATTCCTACGAGCAGTACTTC
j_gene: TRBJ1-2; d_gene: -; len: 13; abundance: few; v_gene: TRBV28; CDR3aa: CASSPGRWYGYTF; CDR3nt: TGTGCCAGCAGTCCAGGACGGTGGTATGGCTACACCTTC
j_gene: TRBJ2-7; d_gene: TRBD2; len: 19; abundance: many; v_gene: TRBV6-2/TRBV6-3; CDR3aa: CASSYSFLSGGEGTYEQYF; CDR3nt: TGTGCCAGCAGTTACTCGTTCCTTAGCGGGGGAGAAGGGACCTACGAGCAGTACTTC
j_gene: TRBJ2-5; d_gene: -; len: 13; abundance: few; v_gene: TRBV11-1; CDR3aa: CASSFPPSYEQYF; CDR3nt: TGTGCCAGCAGCTTCCCCCCGTCCTACGAACAGTACTTC
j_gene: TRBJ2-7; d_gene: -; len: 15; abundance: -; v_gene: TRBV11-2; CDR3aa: CASSLKGQIPREQYF; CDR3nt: TGTGCCAGCAGCTTAAAGGGGCAGATCCCTAGGGAGCAGTACTTC
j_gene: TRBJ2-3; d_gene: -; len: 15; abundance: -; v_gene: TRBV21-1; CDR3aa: CASNSGHPSTDTQYF; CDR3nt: TGTGCCAGCAACTCTGGCCACCCTAGCACAGATACGCAGTATTTT
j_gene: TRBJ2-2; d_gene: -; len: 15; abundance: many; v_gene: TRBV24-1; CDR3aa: CATSQGGLNTGELFF; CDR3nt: TGTGCCACCAGCCAGGGGGGTCTGAACACCGGGGAGCTGTTTTTT
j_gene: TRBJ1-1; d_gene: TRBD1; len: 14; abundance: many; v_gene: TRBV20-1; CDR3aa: CSASDGTGDTEAFF; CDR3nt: TGCAGTGCTAGTGACGGGACAGGAGACACTGAAGCTTTCTTT
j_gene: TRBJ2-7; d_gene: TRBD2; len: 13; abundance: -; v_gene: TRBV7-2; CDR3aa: CASSSRGGYEQYF; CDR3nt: TGTGCCAGCAGCTCCCGGGGGGGCTACGAGCAGTACTTC
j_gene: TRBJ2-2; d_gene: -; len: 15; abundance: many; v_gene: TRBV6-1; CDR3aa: CASSHGAGGTGELFF; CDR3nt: TGTGCCAGCAGCCACGGGGCGGGTGGTACCGGGGAGCTGTTTTTT
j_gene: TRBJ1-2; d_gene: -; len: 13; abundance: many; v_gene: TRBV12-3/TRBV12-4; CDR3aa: CASSLSGYAGYTF; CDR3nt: TGTGCCAGCAGTTTGTCGGGTTACGCGGGCTACACCTTC
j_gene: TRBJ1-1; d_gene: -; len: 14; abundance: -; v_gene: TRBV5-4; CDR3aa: CASSLHTVNTEAFF; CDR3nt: TGTGCCAGCAGCTTGCATACCGTAAACACTGAAGCTTTCTTT
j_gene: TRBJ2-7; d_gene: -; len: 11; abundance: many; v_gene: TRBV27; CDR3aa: CASSFGGEQYF; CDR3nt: TGTGCCAGCAGCTTCGGGGGCGAGCAGTACTTC
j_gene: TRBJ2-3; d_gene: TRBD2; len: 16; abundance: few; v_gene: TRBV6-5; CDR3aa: CASSYSSGGFPDTQYF; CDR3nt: TGTGCCAGCAGTTACTCTAGCGGGGGTTTTCCAGATACGCAGTATTTT
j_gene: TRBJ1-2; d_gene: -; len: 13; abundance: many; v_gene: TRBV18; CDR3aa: CASSTEGPYGYTF; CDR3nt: TGTGCCAGCTCGACGGAGGGGCCCTATGGCTACACCTTC
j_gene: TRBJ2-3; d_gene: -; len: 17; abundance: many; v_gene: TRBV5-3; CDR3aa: CARSPGRDPGRTDTQYF; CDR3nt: TGTGCCAGAAGCCCCGGACGGGACCCAGGCCGCACAGATACGCAGTATTTT
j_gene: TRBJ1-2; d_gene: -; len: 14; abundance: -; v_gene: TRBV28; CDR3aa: CASSFAGTNYGYTF; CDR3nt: TGTGCCAGCAGTTTCGCGGGTACTAACTATGGCTACACCTTC
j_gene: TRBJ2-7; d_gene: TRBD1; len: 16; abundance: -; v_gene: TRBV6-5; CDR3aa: CASSSLPRRGPHEQYF; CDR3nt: TGTGCCAGCAGTTCCCTCCCCCGCAGGGGGCCCCACGAGCAGTACTTC
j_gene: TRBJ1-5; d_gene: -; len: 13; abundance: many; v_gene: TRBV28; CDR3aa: CASRAGGIQPQHF; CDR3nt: TGTGCCAGCAGAGCGGGGGGCATTCAGCCCCAGCATTTT
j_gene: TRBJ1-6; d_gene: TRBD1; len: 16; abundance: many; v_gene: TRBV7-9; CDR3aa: CASSSTQGGLNSPLHF; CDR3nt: TGTGCCAGCAGCTCCACCCAGGGGGGTCTTAATTCACCCCTCCACTTT
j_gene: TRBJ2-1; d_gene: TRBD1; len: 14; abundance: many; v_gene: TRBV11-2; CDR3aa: CASSLEGQGWEQFF; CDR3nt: TGTGCCAGCAGCTTAGAGGGACAGGGTTGGGAGCAGTTCTTC
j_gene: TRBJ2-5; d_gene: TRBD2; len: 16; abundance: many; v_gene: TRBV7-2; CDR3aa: CASSLRRAGEQETQYF; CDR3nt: TGTGCCAGCAGCTTAAGGAGGGCGGGGGAACAAGAGACCCAGTACTTC
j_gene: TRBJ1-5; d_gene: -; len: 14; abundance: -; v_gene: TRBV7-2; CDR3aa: CANSLFDSNQPQHF; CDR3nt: TGTGCCAACAGCTTATTTGACAGCAATCAGCCCCAGCATTTT
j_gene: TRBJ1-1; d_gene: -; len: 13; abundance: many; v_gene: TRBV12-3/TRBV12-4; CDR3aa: CASSFAGRIEAFF; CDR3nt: TGTGCCAGCAGTTTCGCGGGACGTATAGAAGCTTTCTTT
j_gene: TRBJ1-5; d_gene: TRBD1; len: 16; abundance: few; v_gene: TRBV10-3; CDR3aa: CAISEGTVNSNQPQHF; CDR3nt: TGTGCCATCAGTGAGGGGACAGTTAATAGCAATCAGCCCCAGCATTTT
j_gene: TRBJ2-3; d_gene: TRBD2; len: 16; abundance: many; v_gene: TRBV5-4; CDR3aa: CASSPYSGGFTDTQYF; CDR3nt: TGTGCCAGCAGCCCGTATAGCGGGGGGTTCACAGATACGCAGTATTTT
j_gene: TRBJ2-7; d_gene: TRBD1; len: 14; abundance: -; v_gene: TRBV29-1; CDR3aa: CSVGAVTGGVEQYF; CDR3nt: TGCAGCGTTGGGGCCGTGACAGGGGGTGTTGAGCAGTACTTC